This T cell receptor beta chain was sequenced for a study of shared clonotypes between healthy human individuals. CD45RO-negative cells were positively selected for CCR7, leaving out terminally differentiated effector memory CD45RA+ cells. Clones were sequenced by immunoSEQ multiplex PCR, and TCRdb holds only the in-frame ones, with some missing. Of around 2,000,000 clones in the sample, roughly 94% are singletons; the top ten hold roughly 1%. CDR1 and CDR2 (germline): SEHNR, FQNEAQ (reference sequence). The germline V and J ends were trimmed by 1 base and 5 bases, with 6 bases remaining between them. The CDR3 covers 13 residues.

Sequencing used naive CD8+ T cells sorted from blood. The chain couples TRBV7-9 to TRBJ2-1; D may be TRBD2 (5 bases). This receptor was obtained from a man younger than 35 in good health. The DNA of the CDR3 is TGTGCCAGCAGCTTAGGAGCGGACAATGAGCAGTTCTTC. Residues: CASSLGADNEQFF.